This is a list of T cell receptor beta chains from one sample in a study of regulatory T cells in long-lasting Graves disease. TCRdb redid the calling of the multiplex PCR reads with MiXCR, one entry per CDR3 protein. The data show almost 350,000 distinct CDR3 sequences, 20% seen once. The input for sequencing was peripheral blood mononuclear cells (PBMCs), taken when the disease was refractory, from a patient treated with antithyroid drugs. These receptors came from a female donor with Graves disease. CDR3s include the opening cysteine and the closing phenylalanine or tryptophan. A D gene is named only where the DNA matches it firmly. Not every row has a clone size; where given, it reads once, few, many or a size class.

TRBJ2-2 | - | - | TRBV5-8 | CASSLERNTGELFF | TGTGCCAGCAGCTTGGAACGGAACACCGGGGAGCTGTTTTTT
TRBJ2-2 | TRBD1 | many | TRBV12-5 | CASGLLWGQGRDTGELFF | TGTGCTAGTGGTTTGCTGTGGGGACAGGGACGAGACACCGGGGAGCTGTTTTTT
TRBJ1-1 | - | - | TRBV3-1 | CASSQEGRTIAFF | TGTGCCAGCAGCCAAGAGGGCAGGACAATTGCTTTCTTT
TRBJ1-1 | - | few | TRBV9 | CASSVEGETTEAFF | TGTGCCAGCAGCGTAGAGGGGGAAACCACTGAAGCTTTCTTT
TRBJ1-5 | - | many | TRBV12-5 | CASGLFGRVELYNQPQHF | TGTGCTAGTGGTTTGTTTGGCAGGGTAGAATTATACAATCAGCCCCAGCATTTT
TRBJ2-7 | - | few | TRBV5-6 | CASSFGTNDYEQYF | TGTGCCAGCAGCTTCGGGACAAACGACTACGAGCAGTACTTC
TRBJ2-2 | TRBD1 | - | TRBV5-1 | CASSPEAGGLPNTGELFF | TGCGCCAGCAGTCCGGAGGCAGGGGGTTTACCGAACACCGGGGAGCTGTTTTTT
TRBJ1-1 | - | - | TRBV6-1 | CASSLSAANTEAFF | TGTGCCAGCAGTCTCTCGGCGGCGAACACTGAAGCTTTCTTT
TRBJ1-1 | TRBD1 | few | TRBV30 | CAWSLGQGGLIEAFF | TGTGCCTGGAGCCTGGGACAGGGGGGACTGATTGAAGCTTTCTTT
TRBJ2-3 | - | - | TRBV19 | CASSRFGDTQYF | TGTGCCAGTAGTCGCTTTGGAGATACGCAGTATTTT
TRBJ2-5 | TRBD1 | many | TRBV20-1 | CSARAGGRETQYF | TGCAGTGCTAGAGCAGGGGGCCGGGAGACCCAGTACTTC
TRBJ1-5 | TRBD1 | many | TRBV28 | CASNPGGYQPQHF | TGTGCCAGCAATCCAGGGGGATATCAGCCCCAGCATTTT
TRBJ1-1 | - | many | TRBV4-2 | CASSQEGANEAFF | TGTGCCAGCAGCCAAGAAGGCGCCAATGAAGCTTTCTTT
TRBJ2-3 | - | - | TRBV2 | CASSEVPPLVGTQYF | TGTGCCAGCAGTGAAGTACCTCCTTTAGTGGGTACGCAGTATTTT
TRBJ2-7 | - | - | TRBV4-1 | CASSPYSPSGSYEQYF | TGCGCCAGCAGCCCGTACAGTCCTTCGGGCTCCTACGAGCAGTACTTC
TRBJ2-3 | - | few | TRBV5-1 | CASRQRLLDTQYF | TGTGCCAGCAGGCAACGACTTCTTGATACGCAGTATTTT
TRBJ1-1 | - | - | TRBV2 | CASRLAGTEAFF | TGTGCCAGCAGGCTGGCAGGGACTGAAGCTTTCTTT
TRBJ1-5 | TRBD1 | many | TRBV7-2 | CASSHGQGGNQPQHF | TGTGCCAGCAGCCATGGACAGGGCGGCAATCAGCCCCAGCATTTT